There are a few counts of the clone carrying this TCR beta chain. What it recognizes is unknown. The CDR3 spans 16 residues. Trimming cost V 1 base and J 0 bases, with 12 bases left between them. Looked up from germline, CDR1 is LGHNA and CDR2 is YSLEER. A heparinised blood draw that averaged about 120 mL was obtained once from each donor. Purity exceeding 98% was reached by all sorted populations. Every bit of the isolated RNA underwent reverse transcription, so sequencing read expressed TCRB transcripts. The table came from immunoSEQ multiplex PCR; TCRdb's copy has only in-frame clones and leaves some out. The profile shows 300,000 to 350,000 clones, around 9.3% of them singletons. These data are taken from a study of beta chain features in type 1 diabetes. Findings and caveats of the study: Across all four CD4+ subsets, people with type 1 diabetes showed modestly shorter TCRB CDR3s.

The receptor's source is a man aged 25 to 40 with type 1 diabetes. The rearrangement links TRBV4-3 to TRBJ1-1; no clear D gene. Sequences were obtained from central memory CD4+ T cells from blood. CDR3 loop: CASSQGFGRMNTEAFF. The CDR3, as DNA: TGCGCCAGCAGCCAAGGGTTCGGACGCATGAACACTGAAGCTTTCTTT.